This TCR beta chain was obtained from a study of beta chain features in type 1 diabetes. Study-level information: There was similarity between patients and healthy donors in age, gender and cell yields.

Each sorted fraction was over 95% pure. The CDR3 is 15 amino acids. Trimming removed 6 bases at V and 4 bases at J, with 16 bases between. Germline CDR1 is MDHEN and CDR2 is SYDVKM. Investigators reverse transcribed all isolated RNA, so they sequenced expressed TCRB transcripts. The protocol was immunoSEQ multiplex PCR, while the TCRdb copy is restricted to in-frame clones and leaves out a portion. The table lists under 450,000 clones, approximately 16% of them singletons. This chain joins TRBV28 and TRBJ1-5; no definite D call. This sequence originates from a woman aged 18-29 years in good health. Material: naive CD4+ T cells from blood. CDR3 sequence (DNA): TGTGCCAGCAGGCTCCTAGGGAGGGAAAATCAGCCCCAGCATTTT. Its translation: CASRLLGRENQPQHF.